A single sample gave rise to the 23 T cell receptor beta chains below, sequenced in a study of blood T cell repertoires in COVID-19. Here immunoSEQ multiplex PCR was the method, and the copy in TCRdb shows in-frame clones only, minus some. Here the sample spans more than 350,000 clones, roughly 84% being singletons. Sequences were obtained from PBMCs or T cells enriched from blood (not recorded which). The receptors stem from a woman between 18 and 29 years old who had been exposed to COVID-19.

This clone was detected only once. The J gene is TRBJ2-5, the V gene TRBV28, with D tentatively TRBD2 (5 bases). In germline, CDR1 is MDHEN, CDR2 SYDVKM. The CDR3 has 15 amino acids. V was trimmed by 7 bases and J by 4 bases, leaving 19 bases between them. In DNA, the CDR3 is TGTGCCAGCAAACAGCCCGGGGAGCCAGGAGAGACCCAGTACTTC. This encodes CASKQPGEPGETQYF.

In this sample, this clone turned up a few times. The rearrangement joins TRBV6-5 to TRBJ2-7, with a weak D call TRBD1 (6 bases). Trimming took off 7 bases at V and 2 bases at J, with 15 bases between the two ends. CDR3 size: 14 residues. Germline V gene lookup returns CDR1 MNHEY and CDR2 SVGAGI. The CDR3 region has the DNA TGTGCCAGCACCAACGCCGGACAGCCCTACGAGCAGTACTTC. It codes for CASTNAGQPYEQYF.

The chain is built from TRBV28 and TRBJ1-3; D unclear. There are 18 residues in the CDR3. In germline, CDR1 is MDHEN, CDR2 SYDVKM. V was clipped by 6 bases and J by 0 bases, with 21 bases between them. In DNA form, the CDR3 reads TGTGCCAGCAGCGACCTAGACCGGATCACGAGCTCTGGAAACACCATATATTTT. Translation: CASSDLDRITSSGNTIYF.

The chain recombines TRBV19 with TRBJ1-2, with 7 bases fitting TRBD1. With 6 bases clipped from V and 4 bases from J, the junction kept 8 bases outside the gene matches. Germline V gives CDR1 LNHDA, CDR2 SQIVND (reference sequence). This CDR3 contains 14 residues. CDR3 sequence: CASRSMTGPYGYTF. The CDR3 DNA follows: TGTGCCAGTAGGTCGATGACAGGGCCCTATGGCTACACCTTC.

The chain couples TRBV16 to TRBJ1-3; D unclear. The CDR3 totals 14 residues. The V and J ends lost 4 bases and 4 bases respectively, with 11 bases between them. Germline lookup yields CDR1 KGHSY and CDR2 FQNENV. The CDR3 nucleotides read TGTGCCAGCAGCCTGGATCTACAGGGAAACACCATATATTTT. As protein: CASSLDLQGNTIYF.

V usage is TRBV24-1 and J usage is TRBJ2-1; D is possibly TRBD2 (7 bases). Germline V lookup: CDR1 KGHDR, CDR2 SFDVKD. CDR3 length equals 19 residues. The germline V and J ends were trimmed by 1 base and 8 bases, with 26 bases remaining between them. Written as DNA, the CDR3 is TGTGCCACCAGTGATTTCCTATCCCACGAGGGGGGGGGCCTCGATGAGCAGTTCTTC. Its translation: CATSDFLSHEGGGLDEQFF.

The chain carries TRBV29-1 and TRBJ2-5; 11 bases fit TRBD2. The CDR3 consists of 12 residues. After removal of 7 bases from V and 3 bases from J, the junction contained 1 base not matched to a gene. Germline lookup yields CDR1 SQVTM and CDR2 ANQGSEA. This CDR3 reads CSGGLAEETQYF. Here the CDR3 DNA reads TGCAGCGGGGGACTAGCGGAAGAGACCCAGTACTTC.

This rearrangement joins TRBV3-1 (or the pseudogene TRBV3-2) to TRBJ1-2; 11 bases fit TRBD1. V was pared by 3 bases and J by 2 bases, with 2 bases of the junction left unmatched. The germline V gene encodes CDR1 LGHDT and CDR2 YNNKEL (reference sequence). The CDR3 is 15 amino acids. CDR3 DNA sequence: TGTGCCAGCAGCCAGGGACAGGGGGAAAACTATGGCTACACCTTC. Protein product: CASSQGQGENYGYTF.

V is TRBV19 and J is TRBJ1-2, with TRBD1 identical over 9 bases. This CDR3 spans 15 amino acids. The germline CDR1 and CDR2 sequences are LNHDA and SQIVND (reference sequence). The trim removed 4 bases at V and 4 bases at J, leaving 7 bases unmatched. The CDR3 sequence: CASSRTGDPSYGYTF. CDR3 nucleotides: TGTGCCAGTAGTAGGACAGGGGATCCCTCCTATGGCTACACCTTC.

The CDR3 is CASSLLAGVYNEQFF. CDR3 DNA: TGTGCCAGCTCTCTCCTAGCGGGGGTCTACAATGAGCAGTTCTTC. The V and J genes are TRBV18 and TRBJ2-1, with TRBD2 identical over 10 bases. The CDR3 consists of 15 residues. V lost 6 bases to trimming and J lost 3 bases; unmatched junction nucleotides: 5. Germline V lookup: CDR1 KGHSH, CDR2 LQKENI.

V usage is TRBV7-9 and J usage is TRBJ2-3; TRBD2 is a possible D gene (5 bases). CDR1 is SEHNR and CDR2 is FQNEAQ in the germline V gene (reference sequence). This CDR3 spans 15 amino acids. Between the trimmed V and J ends, which lost 5 bases and 0 bases, there was a span of 12 bases. CDR3 protein: CASSATTTSTDTQYF. CDR3 DNA sequence: TGTGCCAGCAGCGCGACTACCACTAGCACAGATACGCAGTATTTT.

The chain carries TRBV5-5 and TRBJ1-1; perhaps TRBD1 as D (6 bases). Trimming shortened V by 3 bases and J by 5 bases, and 14 bases separated the two germline ends. The CDR3 runs 14 residues. Germline lookup yields CDR1 SGHKS and CDR2 YYEKEE (reference sequence). As DNA, the CDR3 is TGTGCCAGCAGCTGGAAAGGGGGTCATACTGAAGCTTTCTTT. Its protein is CASSWKGGHTEAFF.

V and J are TRBV5-1 and TRBJ1-4; TRBD1 might be the D (5 bases). Germline values: CDR1 SGHRS, CDR2 YFSETQ. This CDR3 comprises 16 residues. V gave up 0 bases and J gave up 7 bases, with 16 bases separating them. The CDR3 sequence: CASSLVRQGGGEKLFF. The CDR3 coding sequence is TGCGCCAGCAGCTTGGTCCGGCAGGGAGGTGGTGAAAAACTGTTTTTT.

This chain connects TRBV27 to TRBJ2-7; TRBD2 matches at 10 bases. CDR1 MNHEY and CDR2 SMNVEV come from the germline V gene (reference sequence). V lost 2 bases to trimming and J lost 5 bases; unmatched junction nucleotides: 9. CDR3 length: 16 amino acids. The CDR3 region is CASSLTTLAGSNEQYF. The DNA for the CDR3 is TGTGCCAGCAGTTTAACTACACTAGCGGGATCGAACGAGCAGTACTTC.

In this sample, this clone turned up a few times. The V gene is TRBV30, the J gene TRBJ1-5; D possibly corresponds to TRBD1 (6 bases). The CDR3 spans 13 residues. Germline V gene lookup returns CDR1 GTSNPN and CDR2 SVGIG (reference sequence). V gave up 2 bases and J gave up 6 bases, with 11 bases separating them. The CDR3 region is CAWSPQGGQPQHF. CDR3 coding DNA: TGTGCCTGGAGTCCTCAAGGGGGTCAGCCCCAGCATTTT.

The genes are TRBV4-3 and TRBJ1-1, with D possibly being TRBD1 (6 bases). Trimming stripped 5 bases from V and 4 bases from J, with 11 bases between. This CDR3 spans 13 amino acids. CDR1 and CDR2 from the germline V gene are LGHNA and YSLEER. CDR3 bases: TGCGCCAGCAGCTCTACAGGGAGCACTGAAGCTTTCTTT. Translation: CASSSTGSTEAFF.

This clone was recorded once. V gene TRBV12-3 or TRBV12-4 combines with J gene TRBJ2-7, with D hard to call. The germline V and J ends were trimmed by 5 bases and 0 bases, with 5 bases remaining between them. The CDR3 totals 12 residues. The DNA of the CDR3 is TGTGCCAGCAGTGGGCTCTCCTACGAGCAGTACTTC. Translating it yields CASSGLSYEQYF.

This CDR3 is CAWSGQAGGSSTDTQYF. DNA for the CDR3: TGTGCCTGGAGCGGCCAAGCGGGGGGTTCTAGCACAGATACGCAGTATTTT. The chain links TRBV30 to TRBJ2-3; TRBD2 matches at 9 bases. The V gene end was trimmed by 3 bases and the J gene end by 0 bases; junction bases not matched to a gene: 10. Per germline, CDR1 GTSNPN and CDR2 SVGIG (reference sequence). The CDR3 loop spans 17 amino acids.

V and J are TRBV6-1 and TRBJ2-7, with D maybe TRBD1 (6 bases). CDR3 length equals 15 residues. Per germline, CDR1 MNHNS and CDR2 SASEGT. V was cut by 0 bases and J by 3 bases, with 12 bases left in between. CDR3 in amino acids: CASSEALDSHYEQYF. For the CDR3, the DNA is TGTGCCAGCAGTGAAGCGTTGGACAGCCACTACGAGCAGTACTTC.

The chain links TRBV27 to TRBJ2-7; D possibly corresponds to TRBD2 (5 bases). Germline values: CDR1 MNHEY, CDR2 SMNVEV (reference sequence). This CDR3 is built from 15 residues. The V end was cut by 6 bases, the J end by 0 bases, with 15 bases between. The CDR3 DNA is TGTGCCAGCAGCGTTTTAGCGATTAGCTCCTACGAGCAGTACTTC. Translating gives CASSVLAISSYEQYF.

The chain couples TRBV5-1 to TRBJ2-1; perhaps TRBD2 as D (6 bases). This CDR3 spans 13 amino acids. CDR1 and CDR2 (germline): SGHRS, YFSETQ. V shed 2 bases and J shed 8 bases, with 11 bases lying between them. CDR3 region: CASSFYGSYEQFF. The CDR3 nucleotides are TGCGCCAGCAGCTTCTACGGGAGCTATGAGCAGTTCTTC.

The chain is built from TRBV19 and TRBJ1-5; 7 bases are a match to TRBD1. The CDR3 contains 18 residues. V shed 1 base, J shed 0 bases, and the junction held 9 bases outside the gene matches. CDR1 and CDR2 (germline): LNHDA, SQIVND (reference sequence). CDR3 protein: CASSIAPIQGYSNQPQHF. The CDR3 bases are TGTGCCAGTAGTATAGCCCCAATACAGGGGTATAGCAATCAGCCCCAGCATTTT.

V and J are TRBV28 and TRBJ1-2; D call uncertain. This CDR3 has 12 residues. CDR1 is MDHEN and CDR2 is SYDVKM in the germline V gene. Trimming took off 4 bases at V and 5 bases at J, with 8 bases between the two ends. In DNA form, the CDR3 reads TGTGCCAGCAGTTACGGTGTTTATGGCTACACCTTC. Encoded protein: CASSYGVYGYTF.